This entry is about one TCR beta chain. This entry is derived from a study of blood T cell repertoires in COVID-19. Study summary: Researchers got acute and convalescent COVID-19 samples from the United States, Italy and Spain.

Germline CDR1 reads MNHEY; CDR2 reads SVGAGI. The V segment lost 5 bases and the J segment 7 bases; nucleotides outside the gene matches: 8. The CDR3 has 15 amino acids. In the original workflow: The authors estimated nucleated cell counts from reference gene primer amplification. Measured with immunoSEQ multiplex PCR; TCRdb has only the in-frame clones, and not every one. V, J and clone size are those of that table, while D and trimming were read from the DNA. This table has about 340,000 clones, more than 75% appearing once. One Seattle source followed patients from active infection through their disease course.

Sequencing was carried out using peripheral blood. The V gene is TRBV6-5, the J gene TRBJ1-6; TRBD1 agrees at 7 bases. The sequence was obtained from a woman between 50 and 59 years old with COVID-19, enrolled during active disease. CDR3 DNA sequence: TGTGCCAGCAGTCGACGCCGGGACAGCAATTCACCCCTCCACTTT. As protein: CASSRRRDSNSPLHF.